This T cell receptor (beta chain) was identified in a study of identical twins (TCRdb year 2016). Background on the whole study: TCR alpha and beta repertoires from monozygotic twins, unrelated adults of various ages and cord blood were deep-sequenced to test whether fetal clonotypes persist. Replicate twin experiments were performed at different times using different library preparation protocols to rule out contamination.

Receptor amplification or capture employed 5' RACE. Instrument used: Illumina HiSeq 2000. Template switching added a universal primer binding site, and the final cDNA carried a unique molecular identifier that allowed TCR cDNA molecules to be counted accurately. Specific primers in the conserved constant-segment region were used to synthesize first-strand cDNA for the TCR alpha and beta chains. To control for contamination, every cDNA library carried two barcodes: a SMART-Mk sample barcode plus Illumina barcodes. Two successive PCR steps introduced TruSeq adapter sequences along with Illumina sample barcodes. The TCR alpha and beta cDNA libraries were sequenced on the Illumina HiSeq platform using custom primers. The study's processing was this. Unique molecular identifiers were extracted from raw reads with MiGEC, and CDR3 positions were determined with MiXCR. Recombination models were inferred per individual with the repgenHMM and IGoR tools using an EM algorithm. Shared clonotype analysis was performed with the tcR package in R, normalizing sharing by the product of cloneset sizes. Out-of-frame nonproductive sequences were analyzed to study raw recombination free of thymic and clonal selection effects. TCRdb's own reprocessing of the public reads used fastp at Q25 and MiXCR and kept productive beta chains. Rows are unified per CDR3 protein, each entry keeping the most common DNA and genes. TCRdb's processing, not the study's, gives the V and J calls here. Counted in this sample were 550,000 to 800,000 distinct CDR3 sequences; under 8.5% of them appeared once. Approximately 1.5% of the sample belongs to the ten largest clones.

Deletion took 3 bases off V and 6 bases off J, with a span of 3 bases between the germline ends. The CDR3 measures 11 amino acids from cysteine to phenylalanine. Left in the record is the CDR3 DNA by itself, 33 bases read in frame from the first base. The CDR1 and CDR2 encoded by the germline V gene (reference sequence) are LNHNV and YYDKDF. All donors were healthy Caucasians. The twin cohort consisted of three pairs of female monozygotic twins, all aged roughly 18 to 30 years. The RNA used for TCR libraries was isolated from peripheral blood mononuclear cells. This clonotype was counted only a few times. Its antigen target is currently unknown. Qualities for individual bases were not recorded, and no much larger clone is one base off. What the study reported, not specific to this receptor: Because the same donors could not be followed over many years, conclusions were based on cross-sectional statistical analysis. Recombination models systematically underestimated out-of-frame TCR alpha sharing in monozygotic twins but agreed with sharing between unrelated individuals. Zero-insertion analyses could be partly confounded by invariant T cells such as MAIT and iNKT, although diverse VJ usage argued against such confounding for most clonotypes. Excess twin sharing in beta out-of-frame sequences was weaker because fewer shared sequences lowered the signal-to-noise ratio. Abundant cord blood beta clonotypes carried fewer insertions; young adult naive repertoires showed a weaker similar trend, while memory repertoires showed none. Out-of-frame TCR alpha sequences shared between twins showed an excess of low generation-probability sequences compared with coincidental sharing between unrelated individuals.

The same data also went into a second study, on yellow fever vaccine responses in identical twins. In that second paper, the authors write: The T cell response to vaccination in identical twins was reported by the authors to appear partly convergent and partly personalized. In identical twins, the study followed T cell clones that responded to the vaccine with precision.

The source material was PBMCs. The origin of this receptor is a woman aged 18-35 years in good health. This chain is built from TRBV15 and TRBJ2-1, with no D gene named confidently. The CDR3 sequence is CATSSLNEQFF. The DNA sequence is given as TGTGCCACCAGCAGTCTCAATGAGCAGTTCTTC.